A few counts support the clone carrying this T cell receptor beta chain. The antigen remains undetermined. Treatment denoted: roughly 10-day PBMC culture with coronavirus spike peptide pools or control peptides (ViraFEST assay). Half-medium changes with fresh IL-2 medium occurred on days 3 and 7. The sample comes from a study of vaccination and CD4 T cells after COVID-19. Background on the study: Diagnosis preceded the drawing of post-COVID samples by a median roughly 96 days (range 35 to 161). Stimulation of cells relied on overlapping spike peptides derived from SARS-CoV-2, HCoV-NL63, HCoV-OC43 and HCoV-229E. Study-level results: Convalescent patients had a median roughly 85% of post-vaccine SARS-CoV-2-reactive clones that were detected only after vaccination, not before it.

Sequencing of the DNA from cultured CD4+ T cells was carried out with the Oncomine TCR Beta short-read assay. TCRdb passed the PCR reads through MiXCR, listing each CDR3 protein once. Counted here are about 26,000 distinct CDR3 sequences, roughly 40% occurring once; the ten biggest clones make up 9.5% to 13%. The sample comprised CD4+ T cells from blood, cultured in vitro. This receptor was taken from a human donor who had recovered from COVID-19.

CDR3 nucleotides: TGTGCCACCAGCCTTCTGGACGGACGTAATTCACCCCTCCACTTT. Translating it yields CATSLLDGRNSPLHF. The chain couples TRBV15 to TRBJ1-6; D not certain. The CDR3 extends over 15 amino acids. The germline V gene has CDR1 LNHNV and CDR2 YYDKDF (reference sequence). The V and J ends lost 5 bases and 6 bases respectively, with 14 bases between them.